This T cell receptor (beta chain) emerged from a study of shared clonotypes between healthy human individuals. TCRdb's table, derived via immunoSEQ multiplex PCR, lists solely in-frame clones and lacks some. Of about 1.1 million clones in the sample, 75% to 80% are singletons; the top ten hold about 0.52%. V shed 1 base, J shed 2 bases, and the junction held 2 bases outside the gene matches. This CDR3 is built from 16 residues. Germline V gene data show CDR1 as SGHNT and CDR2 as YYREEE (reference sequence). J is TRBJ2-5 and V is TRBV5-4, with TRBD2 identical over 13 bases. Sequences were obtained from memory CD4+ T cells from PBMCs. Subset noted: CD45RA-negative fraction. This sequence was found in a man aged 18 to 30 in good health. Some clones in this sample may be carry-over from other donors' samples. The CDR3 DNA reads as TGTGCCAGCAGCTTGAAACTAGCGGGAGGGCAAGAGACCCAGTACTTC. It encodes CASSLKLAGGQETQYF.